What follows are 17 T cell receptor beta chains derived from one specimen sequenced in a study of CD8 T cells in Susac syndrome. An input of 0.5 to 1 ug of RNA was subjected to reverse transcription using random hexamers. TCRdb re-analysed the immunoSEQ multiplex PCR reads in MiXCR, keeping a single row per CDR3 protein. The data show about 83,000 distinct CDR3 sequences, approximately 96% seen once. Specimen: CD8+ T cells from PBMCs. The receptor source for this set is a human donor with Susac syndrome.

This clonotype was observed once. This chain joins TRBV13 and TRBJ1-1; D may be TRBD1 (5 bases). The V gene lost 5 bases and the J gene lost 3 bases, with 7 bases spanning the gap. The CDR3 runs 12 residues. Germline CDR1 and CDR2: PRHDT and FYEKMQ (reference sequence). The CDR3 bases are TGTGCCAGCAGCGTGGGGGACACTGAAGCTTTCTTT. This sequence encodes CASSVGDTEAFF.

The chain recombines TRBV29-1 with TRBJ1-2; the match to TRBD1 covers 7 bases. Losses at the gene ends were 0 bases for V and 4 bases for J; bases not matched to a gene: 2. This CDR3 comprises 13 residues. Germline assignment: CDR1 SQVTM and CDR2 ANQGSEA. The CDR3 here is CSVEEGQIYGYTF. Here the CDR3 DNA reads TGCAGCGTTGAAGAGGGACAGATCTATGGCTACACCTTC. The entire variable domain, with the rest obtained from reference TRBV29-1 and TRBJ1-2, is as follows: SAVISQKPSRDICQRGTSLTIQCQVDSQVTMMFWYRQQPGQSLTLIATANQGSEATYESGFVIDKFPISRPNLTFSTLTVSNMSPEDSSIYLCSVEEGQIYGYTFGSGTRLTVV.

CDR3 bases: TGCAGCGTTGATTCCCGACAGCCCTTCTATGGCTACACCTTC. It encodes CSVDSRQPFYGYTF. The V gene is TRBV29-1, the J gene TRBJ1-2; tentative D call: TRBD1 (5 bases). The V and J ends lost 3 bases and 4 bases respectively, with 15 bases between them. This CDR3 region has 14 residues. The germline V gene encodes CDR1 SQVTM and CDR2 ANQGSEA.

This rearrangement joins TRBV7-9 to TRBJ2-1; 8 bases fit TRBD2. Looked up from germline, CDR1 is SEHNR and CDR2 is FQNEAQ (reference sequence). This CDR3 region has 14 residues. V trimming: 8 bases; J trimming: 0 bases; junction bases outside the gene matches: 3. This CDR3 reads CASQSGSSYNEQFF. Written as DNA, the CDR3 is TGTGCCAGCCAAAGCGGGAGCTCCTACAATGAGCAGTTCTTC.

This clonotype came up once. This sequence joins TRBV28 and TRBJ2-2, with D uncertain. The CDR3 runs to 18 residues. Trimming pared 6 bases from V and 0 bases from J, leaving 20 bases between. CDR1 is MDHEN and CDR2 is SYDVKM in the germline V gene. The CDR3 nucleotides read TGTGCCAGCAGCACGAATTTCTACCATCCAACGAACACCGGGGAGCTGTTTTTT. This translates into CASSTNFYHPTNTGELFF. Filled out from reference TRBV28 and TRBJ2-2, the complete variable domain reads DVKVTQSSRYLVKRTGEKVFLECVQDMDHENMFWYRQDPGLGLRLIYFSYDVKMKEKGDIPEGYSVSREKKERFSLILESASTNQTSMYLCASSTNFYHPTNTGELFFGEGSRLTVL.

The V gene is TRBV13, the J gene TRBJ2-7; the D gene could be TRBD1 or TRBD2 (5 bases each). Germline loops: CDR1 PRHDT, CDR2 FYEKMQ (reference sequence). The CDR3 is 16 residues long. V lost 6 bases to trimming and J lost 0 bases, with 18 bases between them. The CDR3 DNA sequence: TGTGCCAGCAGGGTCTCGGGGCCTCGGGGCTCCTACGAGCAGTACGTC. The encoded protein is CASRVSGPRGSYEQYV.

The chain combines TRBV3-1 with TRBJ2-1; 12 nucleotides match TRBD2. CDR1 is LGHDT, CDR2 YNNKEL, per germline (reference sequence). V lost 1 base and J lost 7; bases outside the gene matches: 5. The CDR3 contains 16 residues. CDR3 DNA sequence: TGTGCCAGCAGCCAAGGACTAGCGGGGGCCGCGAATGAGCAGTTCTTC. It encodes CASSQGLAGAANEQFF.

The chain combines TRBV5-5 with TRBJ1-1, with TRBD1 matching 9 bases. CDR1 and CDR2 from the germline V gene are SGHKS and YYEKEE (reference sequence). The CDR3 runs 15 residues. V was clipped by 1 base and J by 10 bases; unmatched bases: 11. CDR3 sequence (DNA): TGTGCCAGCAGCTTGCGGGAGGTAGCGGACAGGGGAGCTTTCTTT. Residues: CASSLREVADRGAFF.

The V and J genes are TRBV4-3 and TRBJ1-1; D call uncertain. This CDR3 has 14 residues. Germline V gene lookup returns CDR1 LGHNA and CDR2 YSLEER. Trimming took 5 bases from V and 5 from J, leaving 15 bases between them. CDR3 protein: CASSYTVDRTEAFF. The CDR3 DNA follows: TGCGCCAGCAGCTACACGGTGGATCGAACTGAAGCTTTCTTT.

V usage is TRBV28 and J usage is TRBJ1-3; no definite D call. V shed 7 bases and J shed 0 bases, with 10 bases lying between them. This CDR3 spans 14 amino acids. Per germline, CDR1 MDHEN and CDR2 SYDVKM. For the CDR3, the DNA is TGTGCCAGCACCTGGGGTGACTCTGGAAACACCATATATTTT. Protein: CASTWGDSGNTIYF. Filled out from reference TRBV28 and TRBJ1-3, the complete variable domain reads DVKVTQSSRYLVKRTGEKVFLECVQDMDHENMFWYRQDPGLGLRLIYFSYDVKMKEKGDIPEGYSVSREKKERFSLILESASTNQTSMYLCASTWGDSGNTIYFGEGSWLTVV.

This chain links TRBV15 with TRBJ2-1; 9 bases agree with TRBD2. V lost 0 bases, J lost 0 bases, and 9 bases stayed unmatched. Germline V gives CDR1 LNHNV, CDR2 YYDKDF (reference sequence). The CDR3 has 19 residues. The CDR3 sequence: CATSRDRGLAPSSYNEQFF. The CDR3 nucleotides are TGTGCCACCAGCAGAGATAGGGGACTAGCTCCGAGCTCCTACAATGAGCAGTTCTTC.

The chain is built from TRBV6-5 and TRBJ1-6; no reliable D call. The CDR3 has 15 amino acids. Germline CDR1 reads MNHEY; CDR2 reads SVGAGI. V lost 2 bases and J lost 8, with 13 bases in between. CDR3 sequence (DNA): TGTGCCAGCAGTTACGCGTCGATGGCCGATTCACCCCTCCACTTT. Protein sequence: CASSYASMADSPLHF.

This chain connects TRBV5-6 to TRBJ2-2; D is unresolved. With 0 bases removed from V and 6 bases from J, the gap between germline ends came to 6 bases. The CDR3 spans 13 residues. The germline V gene encodes CDR1 SGHDT and CDR2 YYEEEE. CDR3 bases: TGTGCCAGCAGCTTGGGGCCCCCCGGGGAGCTGTTTTTT. Encoded protein: CASSLGPPGELFF.

The V gene is TRBV27, the J gene TRBJ2-4; 11 bases match TRBD1. Germline CDR1 MNHEY, CDR2 SMNVEV (reference sequence). The length of the CDR3 is 14 residues. Trimming at V came to 6 bases and at J to 6 bases, leaving 4 bases not matched to a gene. CDR3 residues: CASSPGTGGNIQYF. As DNA, the CDR3 is TGTGCCAGCAGCCCCGGGACAGGGGGAAACATTCAGTACTTC.

The V gene is TRBV19, the J gene TRBJ2-2; D perhaps matches TRBD1 (5 bases). Looked up from germline, CDR1 is LNHDA and CDR2 is SQIVND (reference sequence). V was clipped by 6 bases and J by 2 bases, with 7 bases between them. The CDR3 sequence is 13 residues long. Written as DNA, the CDR3 is TGTGCCAGTAGCTGGACAAACACCGGGGAGCTGTTTTTT. It codes for CASSWTNTGELFF. Full variable domain (remainder filled in from reference TRBV19 and TRBJ2-2): DGGITQSPKYLFRKEGQNVTLSCEQNLNHDAMYWYRQDPGQGLRLIYYSQIVNDFQKGDIAEGYSVSREKKESFPLTVTSAQKNPTAFYLCASSWTNTGELFFGEGSRLTVL.

V is TRBV13 and J is TRBJ2-3; D is ambiguous. The V gene lost 1 base and the J gene lost 1 base, with 12 bases spanning the gap. CDR1 PRHDT and CDR2 FYEKMQ come from the germline V gene (reference sequence). This CDR3 is built from 16 residues. The CDR3 here is CASSLELTRGTDTQYF. The CDR3 DNA follows: TGTGCCAGCAGCTTAGAACTGACCCGCGGCACAGATACGCAGTATTTT.

V is TRBV3-1 and J is TRBJ1-5, with D unresolved. The CDR3 runs to 13 residues. Between the trimmed V and J ends, which lost 4 bases and 7 bases, there was a span of 11 bases. Germline assignment: CDR1 LGHDT and CDR2 YNNKEL (reference sequence). The chain's CDR3 is CASSRQSDQPQHF. The CDR3 bases are TGTGCCAGCAGCCGGCAGTCGGACCAGCCCCAGCATTTT.